These 30 T cell receptor beta chains came from one sample sequenced in a study of blood T cell repertoires in COVID-19. The table came from immunoSEQ multiplex PCR; TCRdb's copy has only in-frame clones and leaves some out. The data show under 200,000 clones, about 82% seen once. Sequenced material: peripheral blood. Receptor source: a woman older than 75 with COVID-19, enrolled during active disease.

V usage is TRBV5-1 and J usage is TRBJ1-4; TRBD1 matches 10 bases. The junction had 4 bases not matched to a gene; V was cut back by 4 bases and J by 7 bases. Germline V gene lookup returns CDR1 SGHRS and CDR2 YFSETQ. The CDR3 length is 14 residues. CDR3 coding DNA: TGCGCCAGCAGCCAGACAGGGGGCATTGAAAAACTGTTTTTT. Protein: CASSQTGGIEKLFF.

V is TRBV19 and J is TRBJ2-1; 12 positions agree with TRBD2. There are 15 residues in the CDR3. Germline V gene data show CDR1 as LNHDA and CDR2 as SQIVND (reference sequence). V dropped 2 bases and J dropped 8; count of bases not matched to a gene: 4. The CDR3 protein is CASSILAGGPYEQFF. The CDR3 coding sequence is TGTGCCAGTAGTATACTAGCGGGAGGGCCATATGAGCAGTTCTTC.

The chain employs TRBV18 and TRBJ1-5, with TRBD1 identical over 8 bases. Germline assignment: CDR1 KGHSH and CDR2 LQKENI. The CDR3 totals 15 residues. The V and J ends lost 5 bases and 2 bases, in that order; junction bases with no gene match: 5. CDR3 bases: TGTGCCAGCTCATCCACGACAGGGGGCAATCAGCCCCAGCATTTT. It encodes CASSSTTGGNQPQHF.

This chain connects TRBV14 to TRBJ2-1, with 8 positions matching TRBD2. Germline-derived CDR1 and CDR2 are SGHDN and FVKESK. This CDR3 has 16 amino acids. Unmatched junction bases numbered 9, after V lost 0 bases and J lost 8 bases. In DNA form, the CDR3 reads TGTGCCAGCAGCCAAGATACGGGGGGGAGTCGGGATGAGCAGTTCTTC. Amino acid sequence: CASSQDTGGSRDEQFF.

With regard to this clone: The conserved final phenylalanine or tryptophan is absent from the CDR3, which likely points to a read error. No DNA is shown, since the ends of the CDR3 on it are uncertain; the CDR3 is the one TCRdb lists. The chain is built from TRBV21-1 and TRBJ2-7; the D call in the table, TRBD2, was not verified against the DNA. TRBV21-1 is tagged as a pseudogene. 9 amino acids form the CDR3, both terminal residues included. CDR3 loop: CASSKVEGN.

The V gene is TRBV6-5, the J gene TRBJ2-5, with D possibly TRBD2 on 6 matching bases. Germline lookup yields CDR1 MNHEY and CDR2 SVGAGI. The CDR3 is made up of 13 amino acids. Trimming shortened V by 7 bases and J by 4 bases, and 13 bases separated the two germline ends. The CDR3 DNA reads as TGTGCCAGCACCGAACCGGGGGTAGAGACCCAGTACTTC. This gives the protein CASTEPGVETQYF.

The chain has TRBV29-1 and TRBJ2-7, with D tentatively TRBD2 (6 bases). The CDR3 extends over 16 amino acids. With 7 bases removed from V and 1 base from J, the gap between germline ends came to 23 bases. Germline-derived CDR1 and CDR2 are SQVTM and ANQGSEA. The CDR3 bases are TGCAGCGCTTCACGGGGGTTCGGGGCCCGGTCCTACGAGCAGTACTTC. Translation: CSASRGFGARSYEQYF.

The V and J genes are TRBV5-1 and TRBJ1-2, with 12 bases aligning to TRBD1. Germline V gives CDR1 SGHRS, CDR2 YFSETQ. V gave up 4 bases and J gave up 8 bases; unmatched junction bases: 15. This CDR3 spans 17 amino acids. The CDR3 DNA reads TGCGCCAGCAGCCCCATTCTGGGGGGACAGGGGGCGTTCGGCTACACCTTC. Its protein is CASSPILGGQGAFGYTF.

J is TRBJ2-5 and V is TRBV5-1, with 8 positions matching TRBD1. Trimming removed 0 bases from V and 5 bases from J; junction bases left unmatched: 3. Germline CDR1 reads SGHRS; CDR2 reads YFSETQ. CDR3 length: 14 amino acids. CDR3: CASSLARGRETQYF. The CDR3 bases are TGCGCCAGCAGCTTGGCCAGGGGGCGGGAGACCCAGTACTTC.

J is TRBJ1-1 and V is TRBV18; D call uncertain. The CDR3 loop spans 13 amino acids. Trimming cost V 5 bases and J 4 bases, with 11 bases left between them. The V gene's germline CDR1 is KGHSH and CDR2 LQKENI. CDR3 DNA sequence: TGTGCCAGCTCAGAGTCGTCCGGCACTGAAGCTTTCTTT. It yields the protein CASSESSGTEAFF.

This clone has just one count. This chain uses TRBV28 with TRBJ1-2, with D tentatively TRBD1 (6 bases). The V gene's germline CDR1 is MDHEN and CDR2 SYDVKM. V dropped 9 bases and J dropped 0 bases, with 14 bases sitting between them. The length of the CDR3 is 14 residues. DNA of the CDR3: TGTGCCAGTCAGAGGGCAGGGGCTAACTATGGCTACACCTTC. Translation gives CASQRAGANYGYTF.

The chain has TRBV29-1 and TRBJ1-1; a possible D gene is TRBD1 (6 bases). CDR1 and CDR2 (germline): SQVTM, ANQGSEA. The CDR3 covers 14 residues. V lost 5 bases, J lost 4 bases, and 17 bases lay in between. CDR3 in DNA: TGCAGCGTTCGTACAGGGCCTTGGGGCACTGAAGCTTTCTTT. Translation gives CSVRTGPWGTEAFF.

This chain connects TRBV18 to TRBJ2-1, with a tentative D call TRBD2 (6 bases). The CDR3 spans 13 residues. The germline V gene encodes CDR1 KGHSH and CDR2 LQKENI. V lost 8 bases to trimming and J lost 4 bases, with 12 bases between them. CDR3 in DNA: TGTGCCAGCCTTCCGGAGGGTTACAATGAGCAGTTCTTC. Residues: CASLPEGYNEQFF.

This clone came up once. The rearrangement links TRBV18 to TRBJ2-5; D possibly corresponds to TRBD2 (6 bases). The V gene's germline CDR1 is KGHSH and CDR2 LQKENI. This CDR3 comprises 14 residues. The germline V and J ends were trimmed by 3 bases and 1 base, with 9 bases remaining between them. The CDR3 bases are TGTGCCAGCTCACCGACTAGGAGCCAAGAGACCCAGTACTTC. Protein sequence: CASSPTRSQETQYF.

This clone was recorded only once. This rearrangement joins TRBV5-1 to TRBJ1-4; TRBD1 agrees at 8 bases. Germline V lookup: CDR1 SGHRS, CDR2 YFSETQ. This CDR3 has 16 residues. J lost 4 bases, V lost 1 base, and 6 bases had no gene match. CDR3 DNA: TGCGCCAGCAGCTTGTATCCTGGACAGGGTAATGAAAAACTGTTTTTT. As protein: CASSLYPGQGNEKLFF. The full variable domain, rest sourced from reference TRBV5-1 and TRBJ1-4, is KAGVTQTPRYLIKTRGQQVTLSCSPISGHRSVSWYQQTPGQGLQFLFEYFSETQRNKGNFPGRFSGRQFSNSRSEMNVSTLELGDSALYLCASSLYPGQGNEKLFFGSGTQLSVL.

The CDR3 DNA is TGTGCCAGCAGTAGGGGGGGGGATCAGCCCCAGCATTTT. Its protein is CASSRGGDQPQHF. This chain joins TRBV12-3 or TRBV12-4 and TRBJ1-5; D perhaps matches TRBD1 (6 bases). Deletions cut 5 bases from V and 5 bases from J, with 10 bases between. The CDR3 loop spans 13 amino acids.

The chain carries TRBV6-5 and TRBJ1-4, with 9 positions matching TRBD1. J lost 8 bases, V lost 8 bases, and 9 bases had no gene match. Germline CDR1 is MNHEY and CDR2 is SVGAGI. This CDR3 contains 14 residues. The CDR3 region has the DNA TGTGCCAGCCGGGGGACAGGGTTTAAGGAAAAACTGTTTTTT. Translated: CASRGTGFKEKLFF.

This clone has a handful of counts. V usage is TRBV19 and J usage is TRBJ2-7; the match to TRBD1 covers 9 bases. The CDR3 runs 15 residues. V shed 6 bases, J shed 1 base, and the junction held 7 bases outside the gene matches. The V gene's germline CDR1 is LNHDA and CDR2 SQIVND (reference sequence). CDR3 amino acids: CASSPDRGGSYEQYF. The CDR3 DNA follows: TGTGCCAGTAGCCCGGACAGGGGCGGTTCCTACGAGCAGTACTTC. Full variable domain (remainder filled in from reference TRBV19 and TRBJ2-7): DGGITQSPKYLFRKEGQNVTLSCEQNLNHDAMYWYRQDPGQGLRLIYYSQIVNDFQKGDIAEGYSVSREKKESFPLTVTSAQKNPTAFYLCASSPDRGGSYEQYFGPGTRLTVT.

V and J are TRBV4-1 and TRBJ2-1; D may be TRBD1 (5 bases). Germline V lookup: CDR1 MGHRA, CDR2 YSYEKL. Between the trimmed V and J ends, which lost 0 bases and 4 bases, there was a span of 13 bases. The CDR3 spans 16 residues. The CDR3 region is CASSQDRGPTYNEQFF. As DNA, the CDR3 is TGCGCCAGCAGCCAAGATAGGGGCCCTACGTACAATGAGCAGTTCTTC.

The chain carries TRBV5-4 and TRBJ2-1, with TRBD2 matching over 8 bases. V gave up 3 bases and J gave up 10 bases; unmatched junction bases: 3. The CDR3 totals 12 residues. Germline CDR1 is SGHNT and CDR2 is YYREEE (reference sequence). CDR3 sequence (DNA): TGTGCCAGCAGCTCGGGACTAGGGGAGCAGTTCTTC. It specifies CASSSGLGEQFF.

A few counts support this clone. CDR3 amino acids: CASSLSRTGGKLFF. DNA for the CDR3: TGTGCCAGCAGTTTATCAAGGACAGGAGGAAAACTGTTTTTT. The chain recombines TRBV27 with TRBJ1-4, with TRBD1 matching 7 bases. The J segment lost 10 bases and the V segment lost 0 bases, leaving 5 bases of the junction unmatched. Germline lookup yields CDR1 MNHEY and CDR2 SMNVEV (reference sequence). The CDR3 runs 14 residues.

The chain couples TRBV7-8 to TRBJ2-1, with 13 bases matching TRBD2. Per germline, CDR1 SGHVS and CDR2 FQNEAQ. The CDR3 has 18 amino acids. V lost 3 bases, J lost 9 bases, and 14 bases stayed unmatched. This chain's CDR3 is CASSFNLPGLAGLVEQFF. The DNA of the CDR3 is TGTGCCAGCAGCTTTAATCTCCCGGGACTAGCGGGATTGGTTGAGCAGTTCTTC. Looking up the rest from reference TRBV7-8 and TRBJ2-1 gives the full variable domain: GAGVSQSPRYKVAKRGQDVALRCDPISGHVSLFWYQQALGQGPEFLTYFQNEAQLDKSGLPSDRFFAERPEGSVSTLKIQRTQQEDSAVYLCASSFNLPGLAGLVEQFFGPGTRLTVL.

Only one count was recorded for this clone. The chain is built from TRBV7-9 and TRBJ1-3; 9 bases align to TRBD1. Germline V gene sequence: CDR1 SEHNR, CDR2 FQNEAQ (reference sequence). The CDR3 spans 15 residues. With 3 bases clipped from V and 8 bases from J, the junction kept 8 bases outside the gene matches. The CDR3 loop is CASSFGQGSGDTIYF. The CDR3 nucleotides are TGTGCCAGCAGCTTCGGACAGGGGAGTGGGGACACCATATATTTT. Based on the CDR3 plus reference TRBV7-9 and TRBJ1-3, the full variable domain is DTGVSQNPRHKITKRGQNVTFRCDPISEHNRLYWYRQTLGQGPEFLTYFQNEAQLEKSRLLSDRFSAERPKGSFSTLEIQRTEQGDSAMYLCASSFGQGSGDTIYFGEGSWLTVV.

CDR3 sequence reads: CASSLVVSNTEAFF. CDR3 DNA: TGTGCCAGCAGCTTAGTAGTTTCGAACACTGAAGCTTTCTTT. This chain connects TRBV7-9 to TRBJ1-1; D not resolved. The germline V and J ends were trimmed by 1 base and 1 base, with 7 bases remaining between them. Germline CDR1 reads SEHNR; CDR2 reads FQNEAQ (reference sequence). The length of the CDR3 is 14 residues.

This rearrangement joins TRBV2 to TRBJ1-3; 9 bases are shared with TRBD1. The CDR3 extends over 14 amino acids. Germline V CDR1 and CDR2: SNHLY, FYNNEI. J gave up 2 bases and V 4 bases, and 0 bases lay outside the gene matches. The DNA for the CDR3 is TGTGCCAGCAGTGGGACAGGGGCTGGAAACACCATATATTTT. The encoded protein is CASSGTGAGNTIYF.

This chain joins TRBV11-2 and TRBJ1-2; D perhaps matches TRBD1 (5 bases). The germline CDR1 and CDR2 sequences are SGHAT and FQNNGV. The CDR3 sequence is 15 residues long. Trimming removed 1 base from V and 0 bases from J, with 9 bases in between. The CDR3 reads CASSLGAGTNYGYTF. The CDR3 nucleotides are TGTGCCAGCAGCTTAGGGGCAGGGACTAACTATGGCTACACCTTC.

The chain couples TRBV29-1 to TRBJ1-1, with D unresolved. The CDR3 is made up of 14 amino acids. Germline V gene data show CDR1 as SQVTM and CDR2 as ANQGSEA. V was cut by 4 bases and J by 0 bases, with 12 bases left in between. The CDR3 DNA is TGCAGCGTTGGCCTACGGAGTCTGAACACTGAAGCTTTCTTT. Its protein product is CSVGLRSLNTEAFF.

The V and J genes are TRBV7-9 and TRBJ1-1; D is ambiguous. The V end was cut by 1 base, the J end by 1 base, with 7 bases between. CDR1 is SEHNR and CDR2 is FQNEAQ in the germline V gene (reference sequence). CDR3 length equals 14 residues. The CDR3 loop is CASSLGAQNTEAFF. The CDR3 nucleotides are TGTGCCAGCAGCTTAGGGGCCCAGAACACTGAAGCTTTCTTT.

V gene TRBV29-1 combines with J gene TRBJ1-5; 7 bases are shared with TRBD1. The CDR3 sequence is 13 residues long. Germline CDR1 and CDR2: SQVTM and ANQGSEA. With 6 bases clipped from V and 0 bases from J, the junction kept 2 bases outside the gene matches. CDR3 region: CSVGQDSNQPQHF. CDR3 nucleotides: TGCAGCGTAGGACAGGATAGCAATCAGCCCCAGCATTTT. The variable domain in full, completed from reference TRBV29-1 and TRBJ1-5, reads SAVISQKPSRDICQRGTSLTIQCQVDSQVTMMFWYRQQPGQSLTLIATANQGSEATYESGFVIDKFPISRPNLTFSTLTVSNMSPEDSSIYLCSVGQDSNQPQHFGDGTRLSIL.

This clone was seen a handful of times. The chain links TRBV18 to TRBJ1-1; no reliable D call. The CDR3 has 16 amino acids. Between the trimmed V and J ends, which lost 6 bases and 4 bases, there was a span of 21 bases. Germline V gene data show CDR1 as KGHSH and CDR2 as LQKENI. The CDR3 nucleotides read TGTGCCAGCTCTCCGGGGTTGGTTTCCGGAGGCACTGAAGCTTTCTTT. It yields the protein CASSPGLVSGGTEAFF.